Below, one T cell receptor (beta chain) is given with its context. V was shortened by 5 bases and J by 0 bases, with 20 bases between the two germline ends. Germline CDR1 and CDR2: MDHEN and SYDVKM. This CDR3 contains 18 residues. The data were taken from a study of shared clonotypes between healthy human individuals. Sequencing was performed with immunoSEQ multiplex PCR; in TCRdb, only in-frame clones are kept and a portion is missing. Of hundreds of thousands of clones listed, approximately 77% are singletons. The chain uses TRBV28 and TRBJ1-5; D might be TRBD1 (5 bases). The TCR originated in a woman aged 40 to 50 in good health. Some clones in this sample may be carry-over from other donors' samples. Source material: PBMCs. This CDR3 is CASSQTESLLYSNQPQHF. CDR3 DNA sequence: TGTGCCAGCAGTCAGACAGAGTCCCTCCTCTATAGCAATCAGCCCCAGCATTTT.